This TCR beta chain stems from a study of T cells expressing NK-cell markers (TCRdb year 2020). In the study overall: TCR beta-chain repertoires were profiled in sorted CD3+CD56+NKG2C+, CD3+CD56+NKG2C- and CD3+CD56-NKG2C+ T-cell subsets from several donors. Randomly selected healthy volunteers, three men and five women, were used as the eight sequenced donors. Most of the eight sequenced donors were HCMV-seropositive and one was HCMV-seronegative. The libraries were sequenced on Illumina HiSeq 2000/2500, MiSeq or NextSeq, producing 2 x 150 bp reads.

HCMV serostatus was determined by detecting HCMV-specific IgG in serum with a commercial ELISA kit. Ficoll density gradient centrifugation was used to isolate peripheral blood mononuclear cells from blood. General conclusions and limits of the study: Those dominant clonotypes were again the most abundant among CD3+CD56-NKG2C+ cells in several donors, at roughly 28.3-60.1%. In roughly 6 donors, the dominant CD3+CD56+NKG2C+ clonotypes were among the top 10 CD8+ clonotypes and accounted for about 1.0-7.5% of CD8+ T cells. It remained unclear whether the expanded NKG2C-expressing T cell clones were specific for HCMV antigens.

The CDR3 contains 13 residues, cysteine and phenylalanine counted. The nucleotide record is missing. Via the germline V gene (reference sequence), CDR1 is MNHEY and CDR2 SMNVEV. For this clonotype: Its antigen is still unknown.

Instrument used: Illumina HiSeq 2000. The TCR beta cDNA libraries were made using 5'RACE template switching, a step that added both a universal primer site and unique molecular identifiers. cDNA synthesis was primed from the TCR beta constant segment, followed by two successive PCR amplification steps. In the paper's pipeline: MIGEC was used to demultiplex reads and group the reads by UMI, and MiTCR was used to assemble and quantify clonotypes. To remove erroneous sequences, TCR cDNA sequences were retained only when supported by two or more reads. The tcR package was used for downstream repertoire analysis, with clonotypes matched between fractions based on CDR3 nucleotide sequence plus V segment. Antigen specificity was annotated against VDJdb with VDJmatch, allowing one amino acid substitution in CDR3. The reads, reprocessed by TCRdb, yield one row per CDR3 protein sequence and no DNA. These V and J calls originate from TCRdb's pipeline instead of the authors' own analysis. The data table for this sample lists 200,000 to 300,000 distinct CDR3 sequences. Around 3.9% of the sample is in the top ten clones.

The sample was blood T cells: a sorted CD56 or NKG2C T cell subset, CD4+ or CD8+ T cells, or bulk PBMC T cells (not recorded which). This chain is built from TRBV27 and TRBJ1-2; TCRdb's D call, TRBD1, is unchecked because there is no DNA. This clonotype originated in a woman between 18 and 75 years old in good health. CDR3 sequence: CASSVTGYYGYTF.